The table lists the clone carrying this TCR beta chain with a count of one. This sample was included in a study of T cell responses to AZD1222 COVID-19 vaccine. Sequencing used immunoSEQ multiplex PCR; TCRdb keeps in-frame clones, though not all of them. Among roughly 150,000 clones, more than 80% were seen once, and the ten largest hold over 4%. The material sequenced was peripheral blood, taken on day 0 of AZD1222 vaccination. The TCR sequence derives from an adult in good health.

The chain's CDR3 is CASSLLGRGEQTEAFF. For the CDR3, the DNA is TGTGCCAGCAGTTTATTAGGCAGGGGTGAACAAACTGAAGCTTTCTTT. The genes are TRBV27 and TRBJ1-1, with D maybe TRBD1 (6 bases). V was cut by 1 base and J by 5 bases, with 17 bases left in between. The CDR3 has 16 amino acids. Germline V gives CDR1 MNHEY, CDR2 SMNVEV (reference sequence).